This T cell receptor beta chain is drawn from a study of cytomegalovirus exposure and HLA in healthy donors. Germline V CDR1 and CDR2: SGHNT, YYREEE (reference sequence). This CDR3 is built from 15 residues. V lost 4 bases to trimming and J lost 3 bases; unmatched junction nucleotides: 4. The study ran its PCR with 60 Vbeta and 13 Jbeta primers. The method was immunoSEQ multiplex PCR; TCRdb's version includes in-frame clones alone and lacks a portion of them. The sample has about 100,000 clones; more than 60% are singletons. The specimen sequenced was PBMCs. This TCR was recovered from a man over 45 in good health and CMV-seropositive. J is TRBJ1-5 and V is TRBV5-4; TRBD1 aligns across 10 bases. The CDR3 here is CASSIGTGDNQPQHF. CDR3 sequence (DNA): TGTGCCAGCAGCATAGGGACAGGGGACAATCAGCCCCAGCATTTT.